These 28 T cell receptor beta chains share one sample of origin, sequenced in a study of cytomegalovirus exposure and HLA in healthy donors. The PCR contained 60 Vbeta and 13 Jbeta primers. Sequencing used immunoSEQ multiplex PCR; TCRdb keeps in-frame clones, though not all of them. The sample comprises 87,000 or so clones, approximately 77% of which are singletons, and 4.5% to 5% rests with the top ten. The specimen was PBMCs. These receptors were collected from a woman in her forties in good health and CMV-seronegative.

The CDR3 protein is CASSYGQNGGYTF. CDR3 DNA: TGTGCCAGCAGTTACGGACAGAATGGGGGCTACACCTTC. The rearrangement links TRBV6-5 to TRBJ1-2; TRBD1 might be the D (6 bases). The CDR3 is made up of 13 amino acids. Germline loops: CDR1 MNHEY, CDR2 SVGAGI. The V end was cut by 2 bases, the J end by 8 bases, with 12 bases between.

This chain connects TRBV4-1 to TRBJ1-5, with D possibly TRBD1 on 5 matching bases. The CDR3 covers 15 residues. Looked up from germline, CDR1 is MGHRA and CDR2 is YSYEKL. Trimming took 0 bases from V and 9 from J, leaving 15 bases between them. The CDR3 is CASSQEGQGGRPQHF. The CDR3 DNA follows: TGCGCCAGCAGCCAAGAAGGTCAGGGTGGTAGGCCCCAGCATTTT.

The chain joins TRBV5-1 to TRBJ2-5; 14 bases map to TRBD2. Per germline, CDR1 SGHRS and CDR2 YFSETQ. This CDR3 comprises 16 residues. J lost 5 bases, V lost 4 bases, and 7 bases had no gene match. The CDR3 DNA is TGCGCCAGCAGCCACAGACTAGCGGGGGGGCGCGAGACCCAGTACTTC. Amino acids: CASSHRLAGGRETQYF. Full variable domain (missing parts from reference TRBV5-1 and TRBJ2-5): KAGVTQTPRYLIKTRGQQVTLSCSPISGHRSVSWYQQTPGQGLQFLFEYFSETQRNKGNFPGRFSGRQFSNSRSEMNVSTLELGDSALYLCASSHRLAGGRETQYFGPGTRLLVL.

The chain recombines TRBV27 with TRBJ2-2; 7 bases are a match to TRBD2. V dropped 4 bases and J dropped 0; count of bases not matched to a gene: 5. Per the germline V gene, CDR1 is MNHEY and CDR2 is SMNVEV (reference sequence). The CDR3 is 16 residues long. CDR3 coding DNA: TGTGCCAGCAGTTCCCTACTAGCGACGAACACCGGGGAGCTGTTTTTT. It codes for CASSSLLATNTGELFF.

This clone has just one count. The chain uses TRBV9 and TRBJ1-2, with a possible D match to TRBD1 (6 bases). This CDR3 is 14 amino acids long. CDR1 and CDR2 from the germline V gene are SGDLS and YYNGEE. Trimming removed 1 base at V and 4 bases at J, with 11 bases between. CDR3 DNA: TGTGCCAGCAGCGTACTGGACAGAGCCTATGGCTACACCTTC. Protein sequence: CASSVLDRAYGYTF.

This clone has just a few counts. The V gene is TRBV6-6, the J gene TRBJ1-1; D is unclear. Deletions cut 2 bases from V and 4 bases from J, with 11 bases between. Germline V lookup: CDR1 MNHNY, CDR2 SVGAGI (reference sequence). This CDR3 spans 14 amino acids. The CDR3 region is CASSYREGGTEAFF. The CDR3 DNA is TGTGCCAGCAGTTACAGAGAGGGCGGCACTGAAGCTTTCTTT.

V usage is TRBV28 and J usage is TRBJ2-1, with a possible D match to TRBD2 (7 bases). Germline CDR1 MDHEN, CDR2 SYDVKM. V shed 5 bases and J shed 0 bases, with 20 bases lying between them. This CDR3 is built from 18 residues. DNA of the CDR3: TGTGCCAGCAGTATAATCACTGGCGGGGGACACTCCTACAATGAGCAGTTCTTC. This codes for CASSIITGGGHSYNEQFF. The whole variable domain, filled in from reference TRBV28 and TRBJ2-1, reads DVKVTQSSRYLVKRTGEKVFLECVQDMDHENMFWYRQDPGLGLRLIYFSYDVKMKEKGDIPEGYSVSREKKERFSLILESASTNQTSMYLCASSIITGGGHSYNEQFFGPGTRLTVL.

The V call is TRBV6-5, the J call TRBJ2-7; D may be TRBD1 (5 bases). In germline, CDR1 is MNHEY, CDR2 SVGAGI. Trimming took off 4 bases at V and 0 bases at J, with 10 bases between the two ends. This CDR3 comprises 14 residues. This chain's CDR3 is CASSFSTASYEQYF. The DNA for the CDR3 is TGTGCCAGCAGTTTCTCGACAGCCTCCTACGAGCAGTACTTC.

The CDR3 spells CASSADRAMNTEAFF. CDR3 bases: TGTGCCAGCAGTGCGGACAGGGCGATGAACACTGAAGCTTTCTTT. The V and J genes are TRBV6-5 and TRBJ1-1, with TRBD1 identical over 8 bases. The CDR3 extends over 15 amino acids. With 5 bases clipped from V and 0 bases from J, the junction kept 5 bases outside the gene matches. The germline V gene has CDR1 MNHEY and CDR2 SVGAGI.

J is TRBJ1-6 and V is TRBV4-2, with 9 bases fitting TRBD1. V shed 4 bases, J shed 4 bases, and the junction held 8 bases outside the gene matches. Germline V CDR1 and CDR2: LGHNA, YNFKEQ. The CDR3 spans 17 residues. The CDR3 coding sequence is TGTGCCAGCAGCCGCCAAACAGGGGGCGCGTATAATTCACCCCTCCACTTT. This encodes CASSRQTGGAYNSPLHF.

This chain links TRBV7-9 with TRBJ1-4; D gene unclear. CDR1 and CDR2 (germline): SEHNR, FQNEAQ (reference sequence). There are 18 residues in the CDR3. V dropped 5 bases and J dropped 5 bases, with 24 bases sitting between them. The CDR3 region has the DNA TGTGCCAGCAGCCCGCGCACCCAATCCAGAAGGAGGAATGAAAAACTGTTTTTT. Amino acids: CASSPRTQSRRRNEKLFF.

The chain joins TRBV13 to TRBJ2-2; 9 bases align to TRBD1. Germline V gene data show CDR1 as PRHDT and CDR2 as FYEKMQ (reference sequence). This CDR3 is 16 amino acids long. V was clipped by 4 bases and J by 6 bases; unmatched bases: 9. CDR3 sequence (DNA): TGTGCCAGCAGCTCTACCATCGACAGGGGGGCCGGGGAGCTGTTTTTT. Protein product: CASSSTIDRGAGELFF.

This clone was counted only a few times. The V and J genes are TRBV28 and TRBJ1-2, with D perhaps matching TRBD1 (6 bases). V lost 3 bases and J lost 5, with 16 bases in between. The CDR3 sequence is 15 residues long. Germline V gene lookup returns CDR1 MDHEN and CDR2 SYDVKM. The CDR3 loop reads CASSLGAAGLYGYTF. CDR3 sequence (DNA): TGTGCCAGCAGTTTGGGGGCCGCGGGCCTATATGGCTACACCTTC.

J is TRBJ2-5 and V is TRBV18, with D possibly being TRBD1 (5 bases). The CDR3 sequence is 16 residues long. With 2 bases removed from V and 3 bases from J, the gap between germline ends came to 16 bases. From germline, CDR1 is KGHSH and CDR2 LQKENI. In DNA form, the CDR3 reads TGTGCCAGCTCACCAGGACACTCGATGATAAAAGAGACCCAGTACTTC. Encoded protein: CASSPGHSMIKETQYF.

The J gene is TRBJ1-1, the V gene TRBV18; TRBD1 is a possible D gene (6 bases). CDR3 length equals 14 residues. Germline CDR1 reads KGHSH; CDR2 reads LQKENI. V lost 3 bases and J lost 5, with 13 bases in between. The CDR3: CASSPYKGETEAFF. The CDR3 nucleotides are TGTGCCAGCTCACCGTATAAGGGGGAGACTGAAGCTTTCTTT.

V usage is TRBV6-6 and J usage is TRBJ2-7; tentatively, D is TRBD1 (6 bases). The V end lost 8 bases, the J end lost 4 bases, and 15 bases lay between the germline ends. This CDR3 has 13 amino acids. Per the germline V gene, CDR1 is MNHNY and CDR2 is SVGAGI (reference sequence). The CDR3 DNA reads TGTGCCAGCGGACAGCCCGAACGGTACGAGCAGTACTTC. Encoded protein: CASGQPERYEQYF.

This chain links TRBV5-6 with TRBJ2-5, with a tentative D call TRBD2 (6 bases). The CDR3 length is 14 residues. Germline-derived CDR1 and CDR2 are SGHDT and YYEEEE. V was clipped by 2 bases and J by 5 bases, with 13 bases between them. The CDR3 here is CASSFIIAGETQYF. CDR3 bases: TGTGCCAGCAGCTTTATCATTGCGGGGGAGACCCAGTACTTC.

V gene TRBV13 combines with J gene TRBJ2-5, with TRBD2 identical over 9 bases. This CDR3 is 17 amino acids long. J gave up 1 base and V 6 bases, and 12 bases lay outside the gene matches. The germline V gene has CDR1 PRHDT and CDR2 FYEKMQ (reference sequence). The chain's CDR3 is CASSPSPLAGPQETQYF. The CDR3 coding sequence is TGTGCCAGCAGTCCAAGCCCGCTAGCGGGGCCCCAAGAGACCCAGTACTTC.

The chain has TRBV5-1 and TRBJ1-1; TRBD1 is a possible D gene (6 bases). This CDR3 is built from 13 residues. Deletions cut 3 bases from V and 8 bases from J, with 14 bases between. CDR1 is SGHRS, CDR2 YFSETQ, per germline. Here the CDR3 reads CASSSDSWQEAFF. The CDR3 coding sequence is TGCGCCAGCAGCTCGGACAGCTGGCAAGAAGCTTTCTTT.

The chain couples TRBV19 to TRBJ2-5; 8 nucleotides match TRBD1. The CDR3 extends over 18 amino acids. The germline V gene encodes CDR1 LNHDA and CDR2 SQIVND (reference sequence). Trimming took 1 base from V and 5 from J; bases not matched to a gene: 15. CDR3 sequence reads: CASSIGSAFRQGSETQYF. CDR3 in DNA: TGTGCCAGTAGTATAGGTTCCGCGTTTAGACAGGGGTCCGAGACCCAGTACTTC.

This clone was counted between two and nine times. The gene calls are TRBV6-1 and TRBJ1-1, with D maybe TRBD1 (5 bases). Trimming shortened V by 1 base and J by 5 bases, and 8 bases separated the two germline ends. CDR1 and CDR2 from the germline V gene are MNHNS and SASEGT. The length of the CDR3 is 13 residues. CDR3 bases: TGTGCCAGCAGTGAAGAGCGGGGGACTGAAGCTTTCTTT. It yields the protein CASSEERGTEAFF.

This clone has a single count. The rearrangement uses TRBV5-4 and TRBJ2-5; 8 nucleotides agree with TRBD1. The V gene's germline CDR1 is SGHNT and CDR2 YYREEE (reference sequence). CDR3 size: 14 residues. The junction had 5 bases not matched to a gene; V was cut back by 6 bases and J by 1 base. CDR3 sequence reads: CASKTGGLQETQYF. In nucleotides, the CDR3 is TGTGCCAGCAAAACAGGGGGACTCCAAGAGACCCAGTACTTC.

This clone has just one count. The chain recombines TRBV27 with TRBJ1-5, with a tentative D call TRBD1 (5 bases). Germline CDR1 and CDR2: MNHEY and SMNVEV (reference sequence). V dropped 9 bases and J dropped 2 bases, with 17 bases sitting between them. CDR3 length equals 15 residues. For the CDR3, the DNA is TGTGCCAGGGGAAGGGACTCGGTGGGCAATCAGCCCCAGCATTTT. It specifies CARGRDSVGNQPQHF.

The CDR3 DNA sequence: TGTGCCAGCAGTTGGCAGGACTCAACTAATGAAAAACTGTTTTTT. Encoded protein: CASSWQDSTNEKLFF. V usage is TRBV6-6 and J usage is TRBJ1-4; no clear D gene. CDR1 and CDR2 from the germline V gene are MNHNY and SVGAGI (reference sequence). This CDR3 comprises 15 residues. V was clipped by 4 bases and J by 0 bases, with 9 bases between them.

This chain connects TRBV28 to TRBJ2-5, with 10 nucleotides matching TRBD2. Trimming took 5 bases from V and 8 from J; bases not matched to a gene: 8. Germline V gene lookup returns CDR1 MDHEN and CDR2 SYDVKM. CDR3 size: 14 residues. CDR3 DNA: TGTGCCAGCAGTCTAGCGGGGGACAAGAGAACCCAGTACTTC. Amino acid sequence: CASSLAGDKRTQYF.

The chain's CDR3 is CASSQDYRMNTEAFF. CDR3 coding DNA: TGCGCCAGCAGCCAAGATTACAGGATGAACACTGAAGCTTTCTTT. The chain joins TRBV4-1 to TRBJ1-1; possibly TRBD1 for D (5 bases). Trimming removed 0 bases at V and 0 bases at J, with 8 bases between. In germline, CDR1 is MGHRA, CDR2 YSYEKL. The CDR3 is 15 amino acids.

CDR3 DNA: TGTGCCAGCAGTTCCCAACAGGGGGCAAGTTACGAGCAGTACTTC. Residues: CASSSQQGASYEQYF. The chain links TRBV28 to TRBJ2-7, with 9 bases fitting TRBD1. J gave up 4 bases and V 4 bases, and 8 bases lay outside the gene matches. The CDR3 is 15 amino acids. Germline CDR1 reads MDHEN; CDR2 reads SYDVKM.

The DNA of the CDR3 is TGCGCCAGCACCGGGGGGGCCTCCATTCCGGGGGAGCAGTACTTC. It encodes CASTGGASIPGEQYF. V is TRBV5-1 and J is TRBJ2-7, with TRBD2 matching over 8 bases. Germline CDR1 reads SGHRS; CDR2 reads YFSETQ. The CDR3 is 15 residues long. The ends lost 6 bases at V and 7 bases at J; junction bases unmatched: 15.